The T cell receptor beta chain described here comes from a study of shared clonotypes between healthy human individuals. General study findings and limits: Shared across a handful of donors were approximately 5% of the naive CD4 clonotypes.

At the deep level, the assay was run. Assay used: immunoSEQ multiplex PCR; TCRdb lists only in-frame clones, some missing. Among roughly 1,000,000 clones listed, more than 75% were seen once. This clone was detected a few times. Its antigen is still unknown. V was trimmed by 8 bases and J by 4 bases, leaving 11 bases between them. CDR3 length: 12 amino acids. The germline CDR1 and CDR2 sequences are SGHNT and YENEEA. Specimen: memory CD4+ T cells from PBMCs. Subset reported: CD45RA-negative fraction. The origin of this receptor is a man aged 18-30 years in good health. Some clones in this sample may be carry-over from other donors' samples. The gene calls are TRBV11-3 and TRBJ1-2, with a possible D match to TRBD1 (5 bases). CDR3 protein: CASCGGGYGYTF. In nucleotides, the CDR3 is TGTGCCAGCTGCGGGGGGGGCTATGGCTACACCTTC. The full variable domain, completed using reference TRBV11-3 and TRBJ1-2, is EAGVVQSPRYKIIEKKQPVAFWCNPISGHNTLYWYLQNLGQGPELLIRYENEEAVDDSQLPKDRFSAERLKGVDSTLKIQPAELGDSAVYLCASCGGGYGYTFGSGTRLTVV.